This record covers a single T cell receptor (beta chain). What it binds is unknown. Using immunoSEQ multiplex PCR, the repertoire was profiled, and TCRdb retains in-frame clones only, with some absent. The table lists roughly 91,000 clones, around nine tenths of them singletons. The entry originates in a study of T cell responses to AZD1222 COVID-19 vaccine. Study background: Second-dose schedules of about 4 or about 12 weeks were combined.

Findings of the study overall: Baseline seropositives among AZD1222 recipients totaled only 5 to 7. Vaccination with two AZD1222 doses was followed by a rise in Spike-specific TCR breadth and depth. Clonal diversity may have been underestimated in mostly white British donors.

CDR1 and CDR2 from the germline V gene are SQVTM and ANQGSEA. Trimming took 3 bases from V and 2 from J; bases not matched to a gene: 5. This CDR3 comprises 16 residues. The rearrangement uses TRBV29-1 and TRBJ2-7; 15 nucleotides agree with TRBD2. The sequences come from peripheral blood, collected on day 0 of AZD1222 vaccination. The source is an adult in good health. This CDR3 reads CSVDGTSGRNTYEQYF. The CDR3 coding sequence is TGCAGCGTTGACGGGACTAGCGGGAGGAACACCTACGAGCAGTACTTC.